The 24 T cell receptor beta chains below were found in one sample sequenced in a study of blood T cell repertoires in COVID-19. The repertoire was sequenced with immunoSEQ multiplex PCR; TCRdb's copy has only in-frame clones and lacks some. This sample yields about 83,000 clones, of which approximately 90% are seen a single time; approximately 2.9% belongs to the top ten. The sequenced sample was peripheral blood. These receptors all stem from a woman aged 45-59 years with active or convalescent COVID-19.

The CDR3 DNA follows: TGCAGCGGGGGGGACAGGTCCTTCTATGGCTACACCTTC. Translating it yields CSGGDRSFYGYTF. The chain couples TRBV29-1 to TRBJ1-2, with TRBD1 identical over 8 bases. The CDR3 consists of 13 residues. The germline V gene encodes CDR1 SQVTM and CDR2 ANQGSEA. The V segment lost 7 bases and the J segment 4 bases; nucleotides outside the gene matches: 8.

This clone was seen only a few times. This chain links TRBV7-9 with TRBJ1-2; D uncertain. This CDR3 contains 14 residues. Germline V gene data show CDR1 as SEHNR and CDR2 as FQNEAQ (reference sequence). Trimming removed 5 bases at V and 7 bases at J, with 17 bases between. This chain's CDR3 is CASSPPFGGVGYTF. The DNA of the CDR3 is TGTGCCAGCAGCCCCCCGTTTGGCGGGGTTGGCTACACCTTC.

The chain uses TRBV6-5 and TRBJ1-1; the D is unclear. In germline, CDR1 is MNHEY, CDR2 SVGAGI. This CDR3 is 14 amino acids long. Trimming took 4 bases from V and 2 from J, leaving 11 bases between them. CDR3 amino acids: CASSSTNTNTEAFF. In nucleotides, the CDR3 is TGTGCCAGCAGTTCAACAAATACAAACACTGAAGCTTTCTTT.

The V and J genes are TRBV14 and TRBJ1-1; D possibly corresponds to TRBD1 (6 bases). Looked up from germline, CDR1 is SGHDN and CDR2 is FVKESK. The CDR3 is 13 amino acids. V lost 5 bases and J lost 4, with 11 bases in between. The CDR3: CASSKGRGTEAFF. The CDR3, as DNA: TGTGCCAGCAGCAAAGGCAGGGGCACTGAAGCTTTCTTT.

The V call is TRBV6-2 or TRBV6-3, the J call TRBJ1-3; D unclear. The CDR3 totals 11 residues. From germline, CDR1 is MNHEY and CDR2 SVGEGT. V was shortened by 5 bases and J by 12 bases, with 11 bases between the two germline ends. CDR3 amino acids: CASSEHSLIYF. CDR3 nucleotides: TGTGCCAGCAGTGAGCATTCCCTCATATATTTT.

In DNA form, the CDR3 reads TGTGCCAGCAGCGTAGAGGGCGGGGTAAATACAGATACGCAGTATTTT. This encodes CASSVEGGVNTDTQYF. This chain links TRBV9 with TRBJ2-3, with D possibly being TRBD2 (6 bases). Deletions cut 0 bases from V and 3 bases from J, with 14 bases between. From germline, CDR1 is SGDLS and CDR2 YYNGEE. CDR3 length: 16 residues.

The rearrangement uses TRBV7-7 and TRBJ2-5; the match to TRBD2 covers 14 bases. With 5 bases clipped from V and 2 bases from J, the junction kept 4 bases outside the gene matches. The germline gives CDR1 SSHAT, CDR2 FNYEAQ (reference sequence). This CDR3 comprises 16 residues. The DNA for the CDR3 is TGTGCCAGCAGCCGGAGACTAGCGGGGGGGCAAGAGACCCAGTACTTC. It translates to CASSRRLAGGQETQYF.

As DNA, the CDR3 is TGTGCCAGCAGCAGGCGGAAGGTGAACACTGAAGCTTTCTTT. It specifies CASSRRKVNTEAFF. This rearrangement joins TRBV5-6 to TRBJ1-1; D unresolved. The V and J ends lost 4 bases and 0 bases respectively, with 10 bases between them. This CDR3 region has 14 residues. Germline CDR1 reads SGHDT; CDR2 reads YYEEEE.

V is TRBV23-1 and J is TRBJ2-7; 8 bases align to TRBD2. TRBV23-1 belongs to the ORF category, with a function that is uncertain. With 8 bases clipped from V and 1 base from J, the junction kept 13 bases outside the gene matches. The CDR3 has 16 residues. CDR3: CASGSRGGGWSYEQYF. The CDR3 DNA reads TGCGCCAGCGGGTCCCGGGGGGGAGGTTGGTCCTACGAGCAGTACTTC.

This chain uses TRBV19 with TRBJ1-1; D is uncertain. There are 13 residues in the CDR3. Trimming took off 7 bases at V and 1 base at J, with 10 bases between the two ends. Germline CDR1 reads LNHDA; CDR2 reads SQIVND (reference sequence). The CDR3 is CASTKHSNTEAFF. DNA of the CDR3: TGTGCCAGTACAAAGCACTCGAACACTGAAGCTTTCTTT.

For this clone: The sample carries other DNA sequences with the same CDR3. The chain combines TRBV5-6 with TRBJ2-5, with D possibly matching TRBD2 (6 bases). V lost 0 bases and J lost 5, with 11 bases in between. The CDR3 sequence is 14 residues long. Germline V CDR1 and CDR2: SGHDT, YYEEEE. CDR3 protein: CASSLGGGAETQYF. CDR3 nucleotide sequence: TGTGCCAGCAGCTTGGGAGGAGGGGCGGAGACCCAGTACTTC.

CDR3 nucleotides: TGTGCCAGCAAACACCTGGACGGGGAGGGGAAACTGTTTTTT. Its protein product is CASKHLDGEGKLFF. V usage is TRBV27 and J usage is TRBJ1-4; weak D call: TRBD1 (5 bases). V was clipped by 7 bases and J by 11 bases, with 20 bases between them. Germline assignment: CDR1 MNHEY and CDR2 SMNVEV (reference sequence). The CDR3 extends over 14 amino acids. The complete variable domain, with remaining parts taken from reference TRBV27 and TRBJ1-4, reads EAQVTQNPRYLITVTGKKLTVTCSQNMNHEYMSWYRQDPGLGLRQIYYSMNVEVTDKGDVPEGYKVSRKEKRNFPLILESPSPNQTSLYFCASKHLDGEGKLFFGSGTQLSVL.

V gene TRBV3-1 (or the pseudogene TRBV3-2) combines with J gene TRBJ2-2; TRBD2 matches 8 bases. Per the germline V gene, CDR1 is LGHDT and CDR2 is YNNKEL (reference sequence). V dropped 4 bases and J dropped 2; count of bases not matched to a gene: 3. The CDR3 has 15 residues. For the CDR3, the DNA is TGTGCCAGCAGCCTTAGCGGGGTCAACACCGGGGAGCTGTTTTTT. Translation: CASSLSGVNTGELFF.

The CDR3 DNA follows: TGTGCCAGCAGTCATCCTGGACTAGCGGGGATGTACGAGCAGTACTTC. Residues: CASSHPGLAGMYEQYF. V is TRBV7-2 and J is TRBJ2-7, with TRBD2 matching 12 bases. The CDR3 length is 16 residues. CDR1 is SGHTA and CDR2 is FQGNSA in the germline V gene. The V and J ends lost 6 bases and 4 bases, in that order; junction bases with no gene match: 10. The whole variable domain, filled in from reference TRBV7-2 and TRBJ2-7, reads GAGVSQSPSNKVTEKGKDVELRCDPISGHTALYWYRQSLGQGLEFLIYFQGNSAPDKSGLPSDRFSAERTGGSVSTLTIQRTQQEDSAVYLCASSHPGLAGMYEQYFGPGTRLTVT.

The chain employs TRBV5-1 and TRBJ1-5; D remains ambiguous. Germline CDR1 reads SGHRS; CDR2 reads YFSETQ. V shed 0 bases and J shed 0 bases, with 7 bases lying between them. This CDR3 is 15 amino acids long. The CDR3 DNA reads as TGCGCCAGCAGCTTGGGACTAAATAGCAATCAGCCCCAGCATTTT. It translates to CASSLGLNSNQPQHF. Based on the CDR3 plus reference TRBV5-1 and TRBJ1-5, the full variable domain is KAGVTQTPRYLIKTRGQQVTLSCSPISGHRSVSWYQQTPGQGLQFLFEYFSETQRNKGNFPGRFSGRQFSNSRSEMNVSTLELGDSALYLCASSLGLNSNQPQHFGDGTRLSIL.

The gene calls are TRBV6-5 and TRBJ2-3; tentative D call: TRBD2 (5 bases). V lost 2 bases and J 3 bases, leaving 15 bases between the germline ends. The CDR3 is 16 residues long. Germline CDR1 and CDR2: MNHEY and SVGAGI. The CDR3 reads CASSYLAAGRTDTQYF. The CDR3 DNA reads TGTGCCAGCAGTTACCTTGCGGCGGGTAGGACAGATACGCAGTATTTT.

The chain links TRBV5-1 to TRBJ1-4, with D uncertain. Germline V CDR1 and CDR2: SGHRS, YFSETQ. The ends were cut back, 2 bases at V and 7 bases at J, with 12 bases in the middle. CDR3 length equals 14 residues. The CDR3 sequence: CASSLGGFFEKLFF. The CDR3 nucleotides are TGCGCCAGCAGCTTAGGAGGGTTCTTTGAAAAACTGTTTTTT.

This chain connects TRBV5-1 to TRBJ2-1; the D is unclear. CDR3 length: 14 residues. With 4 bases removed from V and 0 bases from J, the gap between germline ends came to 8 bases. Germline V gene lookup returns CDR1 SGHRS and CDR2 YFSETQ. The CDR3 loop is CASSEQHSYNEQFF. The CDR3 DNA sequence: TGCGCCAGCAGCGAACAGCACTCCTACAATGAGCAGTTCTTC.

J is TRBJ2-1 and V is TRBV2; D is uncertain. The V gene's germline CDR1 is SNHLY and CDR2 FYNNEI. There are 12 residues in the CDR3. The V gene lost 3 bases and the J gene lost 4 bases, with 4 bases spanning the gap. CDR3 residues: CASSESYNEQFF. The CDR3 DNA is TGTGCCAGCAGTGAGTCGTACAATGAGCAGTTCTTC.

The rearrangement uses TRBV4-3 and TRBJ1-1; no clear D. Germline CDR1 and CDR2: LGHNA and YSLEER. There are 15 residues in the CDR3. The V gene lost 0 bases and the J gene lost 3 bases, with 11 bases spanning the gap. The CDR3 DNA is TGCGCCAGCAGCCAAGATGATACAGTTGACACTGAAGCTTTCTTT. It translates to CASSQDDTVDTEAFF.

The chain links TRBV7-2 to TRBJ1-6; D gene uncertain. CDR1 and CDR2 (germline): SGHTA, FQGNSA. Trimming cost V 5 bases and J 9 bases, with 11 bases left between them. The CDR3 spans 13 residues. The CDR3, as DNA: TGTGCCAGCAGCCCGCGACAAAGTTCACCCCTCCACTTT. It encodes CASSPRQSSPLHF.

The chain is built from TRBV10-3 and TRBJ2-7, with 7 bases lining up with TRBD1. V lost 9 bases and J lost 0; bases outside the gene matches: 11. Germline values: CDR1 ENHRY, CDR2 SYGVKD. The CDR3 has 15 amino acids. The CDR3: CAIGGQGRNSYEQYF. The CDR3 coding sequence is TGTGCCATAGGGGGCCAGGGTCGAAACTCCTACGAGCAGTACTTC.

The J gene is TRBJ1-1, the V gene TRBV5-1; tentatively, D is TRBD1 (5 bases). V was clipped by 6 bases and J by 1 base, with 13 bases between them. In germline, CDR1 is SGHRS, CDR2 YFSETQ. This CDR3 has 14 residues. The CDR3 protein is CASTLGAGNTEAFF. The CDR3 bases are TGCGCCAGCACCCTTGGGGCCGGGAACACTGAAGCTTTCTTT.

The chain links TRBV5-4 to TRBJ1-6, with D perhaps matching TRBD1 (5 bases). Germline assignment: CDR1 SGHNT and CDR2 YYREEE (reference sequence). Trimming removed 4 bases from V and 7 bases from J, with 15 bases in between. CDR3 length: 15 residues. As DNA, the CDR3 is TGTGCCAGCAGCCTCCCCGGGGGGAACAATTCACCCCTCCACTTT. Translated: CASSLPGGNNSPLHF.